This TCR beta chain was profiled in a study of human T cells and chemical hapten exposure. As for the study in general: Throughout the roughly 26-week study, diphenylcyclopropenone was applied weekly to the patients' scalps.

What the library attached to individual cDNA molecules were unique molecular identifiers. Per the original data handling: The median was 95,638 TCRs per sample, ranging roughly 23,224 to 690,600. TCRdb reprocessed the RACE reads via MiXCR and lists one record per CDR3 protein. The V and J calls follow TCRdb's processing rather than the paper's. The sample has some 180,000 distinct CDR3 sequences; about 22% are singletons. Noted time point: patch test 1, 2 weeks after DPC sensitization. Treatment meaning: therapeutic diphenylcyclopropenone sensitization with weekly scalp DPC. Total RNA was extracted from unfractionated whole blood. This CDR3 is built from 12 residues. The germline V gene encodes CDR1 SGDLS and CDR2 YYNGEE. V shed 3 bases and J shed 3 bases, with 6 bases lying between them.

Source: whole blood, taken in connection with sensitization to the hapten diphenylcyclopropenone (DPC). This rearrangement joins TRBV9 to TRBJ1-1; D not resolved. This TCR was recovered from a woman in her forties or fifties with alopecia areata. Some clones in this sample may be carry-over from other donors' samples. The CDR3 bases are TGTGCCAGCAGCGGGTCAGACACTGAAGCTTTCTTT. Encoded protein: CASSGSDTEAFF.